This T cell receptor beta chain was captured by sequencing in a study of T cell changes during pregnancy in multiple sclerosis. Profiling relied on immunoSEQ multiplex PCR, and the TCRdb table lists in-frame clones only, not all of them. The sample has 40,000 to 50,000 clones, approximately 92% seen once. The CDR3 totals 12 residues. Germline values: CDR1 SGHAT, CDR2 FQNNGV. The V and J ends lost 2 bases and 7 bases respectively, with 9 bases between them. This clone is medium-sized by share. Sequences were derived from CD4+ T cells from peripheral blood mononuclear cells, sampled before pregnancy. V usage is TRBV11-2 and J usage is TRBJ2-7, with no clear D. This receptor was taken from a female donor with multiple sclerosis, enrolled in a pregnancy study. This chain's CDR3 is CASSLIVREQYF. The CDR3 region has the DNA TGTGCCAGCAGCTTAATAGTGAGGGAGCAGTACTTC.